This section outlines one T cell receptor beta chain sequence together with its context. The antigen is not known. Clones were read by immunoSEQ multiplex PCR, and TCRdb kept only the in-frame ones, dropping some. The sample lists around 84,000 clones, 88% seen once, with approximately 6.3% in the top ten. This sample is drawn from a study of T cell responses to AZD1222 COVID-19 vaccine. Findings and caveats of the study: A mostly white British donor set with more females was recruited, and clonal diversity was possibly underestimated. Spike as a whole was targeted by vaccine-associated CD4 TCRs, dominant at 160-218 and 743-854. Scientists sampled the repertoires only once the peak T cell response had passed.

Germline V CDR1 and CDR2: LNHDA, SQIVND (reference sequence). Trimming cost V 5 bases and J 4 bases; bases outside gene matches: 9. This CDR3 region has 15 residues. This chain uses TRBV19 with TRBJ1-2; 8 bases line up with TRBD1. The starting material was peripheral blood, obtained on day 0 of AZD1222 vaccination. The sequence derives from an adult in good health. The CDR3 is CASSFRLGTGYGYTF. The CDR3 DNA is TGTGCCAGTAGTTTTCGACTGGGGACAGGCTATGGCTACACCTTC.